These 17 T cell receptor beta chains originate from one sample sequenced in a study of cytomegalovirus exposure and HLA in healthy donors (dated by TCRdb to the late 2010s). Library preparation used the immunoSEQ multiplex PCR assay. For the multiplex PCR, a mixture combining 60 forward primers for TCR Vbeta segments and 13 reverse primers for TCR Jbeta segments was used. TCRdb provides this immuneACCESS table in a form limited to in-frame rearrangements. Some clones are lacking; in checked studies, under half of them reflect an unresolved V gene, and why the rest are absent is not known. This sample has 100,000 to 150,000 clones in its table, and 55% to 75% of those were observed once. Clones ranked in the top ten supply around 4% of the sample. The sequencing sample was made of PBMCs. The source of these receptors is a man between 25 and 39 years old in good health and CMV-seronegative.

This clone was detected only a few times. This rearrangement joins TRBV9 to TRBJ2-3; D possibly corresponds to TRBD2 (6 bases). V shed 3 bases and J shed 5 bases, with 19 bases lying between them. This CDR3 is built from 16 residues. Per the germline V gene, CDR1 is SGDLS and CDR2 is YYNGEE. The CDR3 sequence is CASSAGTSTRVDTQYF. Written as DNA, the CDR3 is TGTGCCAGCAGCGCCGGGACTTCTACTCGGGTAGATACGCAGTATTTT.

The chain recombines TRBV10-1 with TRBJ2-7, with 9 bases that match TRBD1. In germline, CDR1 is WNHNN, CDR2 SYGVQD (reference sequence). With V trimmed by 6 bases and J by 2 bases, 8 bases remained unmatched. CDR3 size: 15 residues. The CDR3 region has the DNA TGCGCCAGCAGCGTCGGACAGGGGCGAACCTACGAGCAGTACTTC. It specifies CASSVGQGRTYEQYF.

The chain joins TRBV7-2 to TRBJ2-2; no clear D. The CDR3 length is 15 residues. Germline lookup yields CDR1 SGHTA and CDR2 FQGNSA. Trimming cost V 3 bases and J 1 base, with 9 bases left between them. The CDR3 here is CASSFRRMNTGELFF. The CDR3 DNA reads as TGTGCCAGCAGCTTTCGGAGAATGAACACCGGGGAGCTGTTTTTT. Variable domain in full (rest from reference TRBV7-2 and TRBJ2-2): GAGVSQSPSNKVTEKGKDVELRCDPISGHTALYWYRQSLGQGLEFLIYFQGNSAPDKSGLPSDRFSAERTGGSVSTLTIQRTQQEDSAVYLCASSFRRMNTGELFFGEGSRLTVL.

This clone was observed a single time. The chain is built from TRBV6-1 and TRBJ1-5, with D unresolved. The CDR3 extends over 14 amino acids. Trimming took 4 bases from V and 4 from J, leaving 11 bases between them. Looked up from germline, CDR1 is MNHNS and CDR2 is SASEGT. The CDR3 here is CASSAGLGNQPQHF. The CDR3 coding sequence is TGTGCCAGCAGTGCGGGGTTAGGGAATCAGCCCCAGCATTTT.

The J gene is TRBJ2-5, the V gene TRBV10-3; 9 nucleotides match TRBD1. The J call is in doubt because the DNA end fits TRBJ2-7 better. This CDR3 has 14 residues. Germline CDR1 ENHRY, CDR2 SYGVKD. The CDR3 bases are TGTGCCATCAGTGAAGGGACAGGGAAGCACGAGCAGTACTTC. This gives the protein CAISEGTGKHEQYF.

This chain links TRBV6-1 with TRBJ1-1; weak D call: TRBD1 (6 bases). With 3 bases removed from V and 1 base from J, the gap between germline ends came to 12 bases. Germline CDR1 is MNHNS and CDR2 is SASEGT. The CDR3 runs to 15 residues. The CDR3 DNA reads TGTGCCAGCAGTGATATCAGGACAGAGAACACTGAAGCTTTCTTT. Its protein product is CASSDIRTENTEAFF.

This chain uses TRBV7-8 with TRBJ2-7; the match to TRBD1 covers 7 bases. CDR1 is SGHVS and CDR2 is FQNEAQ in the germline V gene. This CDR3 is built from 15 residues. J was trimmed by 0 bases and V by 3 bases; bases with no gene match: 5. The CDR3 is CASSLFTGDSYEQYF. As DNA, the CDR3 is TGTGCCAGCAGCTTGTTCACAGGGGACTCCTACGAGCAGTACTTC.

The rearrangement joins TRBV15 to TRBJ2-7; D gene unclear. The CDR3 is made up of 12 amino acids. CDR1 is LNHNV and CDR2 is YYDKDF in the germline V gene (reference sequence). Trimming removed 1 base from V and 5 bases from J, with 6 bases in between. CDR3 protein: CATSRVSDEQYF. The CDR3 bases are TGTGCCACCAGCAGAGTTTCTGACGAGCAGTACTTC.

The CDR3 DNA follows: TGTGCCAGCAGTCGCTCCACCCTGGAGCACGAGCAGTACTTC. It codes for CASSRSTLEHEQYF. The J gene is TRBJ2-7, the V gene TRBV6-5; D is unresolved. This CDR3 region has 14 residues. The V gene's germline CDR1 is MNHEY and CDR2 SVGAGI. Trimming took off 5 bases at V and 5 bases at J, with 16 bases between the two ends.

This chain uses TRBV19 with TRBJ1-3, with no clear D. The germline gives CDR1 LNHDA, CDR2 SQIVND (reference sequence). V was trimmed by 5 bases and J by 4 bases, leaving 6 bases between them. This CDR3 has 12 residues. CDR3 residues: CASSPEGNTIYF. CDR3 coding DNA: TGTGCCAGTAGTCCCGAGGGAAACACCATATATTTT.

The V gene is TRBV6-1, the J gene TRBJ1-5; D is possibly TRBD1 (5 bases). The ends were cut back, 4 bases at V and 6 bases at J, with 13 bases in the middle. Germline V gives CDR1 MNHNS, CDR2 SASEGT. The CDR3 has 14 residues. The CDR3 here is CASSGQGLIQPQHF. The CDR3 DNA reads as TGTGCCAGCAGTGGGCAGGGCTTGATTCAGCCCCAGCATTTT.

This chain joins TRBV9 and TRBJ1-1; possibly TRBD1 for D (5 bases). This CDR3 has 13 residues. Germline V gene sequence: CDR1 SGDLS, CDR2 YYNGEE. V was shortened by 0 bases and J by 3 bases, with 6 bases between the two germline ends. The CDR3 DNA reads TGTGCCAGCAGCGTAGAGGGGCACACTGAAGCTTTCTTT. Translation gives CASSVEGHTEAFF.

The CDR3 DNA is TGTGCCAGCTCACCACCCAGCGCTAACTATGGCTACACCTTC. Translated, it gives CASSPPSANYGYTF. The chain combines TRBV18 with TRBJ1-2; D gene unclear. V lost 0 bases and J 0 bases, leaving 5 bases between the germline ends. The germline V gene has CDR1 KGHSH and CDR2 LQKENI. This CDR3 is built from 14 residues.

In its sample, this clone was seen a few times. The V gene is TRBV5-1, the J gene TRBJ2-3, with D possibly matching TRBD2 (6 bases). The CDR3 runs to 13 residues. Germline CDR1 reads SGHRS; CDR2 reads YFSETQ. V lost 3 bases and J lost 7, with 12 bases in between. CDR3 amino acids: CASSWDSYNTQYF. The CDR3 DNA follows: TGCGCCAGCAGCTGGGACTCATATAATACGCAGTATTTT.

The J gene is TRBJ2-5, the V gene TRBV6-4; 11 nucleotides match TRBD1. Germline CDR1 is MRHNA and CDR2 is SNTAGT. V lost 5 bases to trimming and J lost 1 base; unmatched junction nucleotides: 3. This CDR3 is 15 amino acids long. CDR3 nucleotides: TGTGCCAGCAGTCGGACAGGGGGCCCCCAAGAGACCCAGTACTTC. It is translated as CASSRTGGPQETQYF.

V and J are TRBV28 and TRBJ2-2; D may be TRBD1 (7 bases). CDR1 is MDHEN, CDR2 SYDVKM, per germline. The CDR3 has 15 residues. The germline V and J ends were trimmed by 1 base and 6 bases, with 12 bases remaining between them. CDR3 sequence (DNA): TGTGCCAGCAGTTTATTGACAGGGAGGCCCGGGGAGCTGTTTTTT. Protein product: CASSLLTGRPGELFF. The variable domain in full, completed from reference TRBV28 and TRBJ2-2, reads DVKVTQSSRYLVKRTGEKVFLECVQDMDHENMFWYRQDPGLGLRLIYFSYDVKMKEKGDIPEGYSVSREKKERFSLILESASTNQTSMYLCASSLLTGRPGELFFGEGSRLTVL.

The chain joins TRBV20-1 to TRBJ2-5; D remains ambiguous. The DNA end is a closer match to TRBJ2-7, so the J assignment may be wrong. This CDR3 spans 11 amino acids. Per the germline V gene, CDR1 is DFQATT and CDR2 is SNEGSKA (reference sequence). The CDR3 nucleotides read TGCAGTGCTAGCCTCAACTACGAGCAGTACTTC. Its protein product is CSASLNYEQYF.